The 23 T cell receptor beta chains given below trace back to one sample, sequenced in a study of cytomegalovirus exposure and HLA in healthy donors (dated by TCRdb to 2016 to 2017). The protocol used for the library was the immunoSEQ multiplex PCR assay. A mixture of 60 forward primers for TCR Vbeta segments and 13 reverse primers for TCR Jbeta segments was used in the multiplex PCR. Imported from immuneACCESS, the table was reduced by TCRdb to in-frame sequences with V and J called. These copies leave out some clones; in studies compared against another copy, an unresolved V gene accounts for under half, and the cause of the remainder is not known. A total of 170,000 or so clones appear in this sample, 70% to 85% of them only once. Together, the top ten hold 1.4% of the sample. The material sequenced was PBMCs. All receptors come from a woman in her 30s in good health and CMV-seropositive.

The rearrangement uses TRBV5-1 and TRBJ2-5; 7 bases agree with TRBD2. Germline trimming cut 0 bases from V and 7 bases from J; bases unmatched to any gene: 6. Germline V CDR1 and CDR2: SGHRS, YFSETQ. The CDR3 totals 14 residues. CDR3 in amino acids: CASSLEAGIGTQYF. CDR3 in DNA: TGCGCCAGCAGCTTGGAAGCGGGGATAGGGACCCAGTACTTC. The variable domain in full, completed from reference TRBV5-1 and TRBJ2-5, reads KAGVTQTPRYLIKTRGQQVTLSCSPISGHRSVSWYQQTPGQGLQFLFEYFSETQRNKGNFPGRFSGRQFSNSRSEMNVSTLELGDSALYLCASSLEAGIGTQYFGPGTRLLVL.

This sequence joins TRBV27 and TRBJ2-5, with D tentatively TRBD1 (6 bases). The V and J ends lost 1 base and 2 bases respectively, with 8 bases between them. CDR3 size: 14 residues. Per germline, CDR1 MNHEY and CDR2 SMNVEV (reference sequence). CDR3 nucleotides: TGTGCCAGCAGTTTATGGGGGCAGCAAGAGACCCAGTACTTC. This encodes CASSLWGQQETQYF.

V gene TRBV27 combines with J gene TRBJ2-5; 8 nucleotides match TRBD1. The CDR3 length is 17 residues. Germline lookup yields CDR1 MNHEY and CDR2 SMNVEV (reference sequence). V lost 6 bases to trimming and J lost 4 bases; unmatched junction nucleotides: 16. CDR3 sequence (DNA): TGTGCCAGCAGCCCAATAGCAGGGGGCGCCTTCGGAGAGACCCAGTACTTC. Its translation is CASSPIAGGAFGETQYF.

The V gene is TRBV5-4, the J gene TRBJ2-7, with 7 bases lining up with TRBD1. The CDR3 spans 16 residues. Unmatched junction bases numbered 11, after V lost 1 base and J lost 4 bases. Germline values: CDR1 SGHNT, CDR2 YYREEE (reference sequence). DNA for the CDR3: TGTGCCAGCAGCTTGACGAACAGGGGCTTGGGGTACGAGCAGTACTTC. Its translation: CASSLTNRGLGYEQYF.

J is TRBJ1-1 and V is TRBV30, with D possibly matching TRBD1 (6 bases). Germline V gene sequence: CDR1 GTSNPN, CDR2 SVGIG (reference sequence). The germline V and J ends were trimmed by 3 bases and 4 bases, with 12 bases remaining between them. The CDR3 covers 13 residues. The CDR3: CAWRTGTFTEAFF. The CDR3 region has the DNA TGTGCCTGGAGAACAGGGACCTTCACTGAAGCTTTCTTT.

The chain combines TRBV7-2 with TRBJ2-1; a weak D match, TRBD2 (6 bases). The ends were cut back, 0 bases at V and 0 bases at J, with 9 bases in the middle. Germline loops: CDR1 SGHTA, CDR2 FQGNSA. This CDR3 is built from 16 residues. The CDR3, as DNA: TGTGCCAGCAGCTTAGCGGCGGGGAGCTCCTACAATGAGCAGTTCTTC. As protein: CASSLAAGSSYNEQFF.

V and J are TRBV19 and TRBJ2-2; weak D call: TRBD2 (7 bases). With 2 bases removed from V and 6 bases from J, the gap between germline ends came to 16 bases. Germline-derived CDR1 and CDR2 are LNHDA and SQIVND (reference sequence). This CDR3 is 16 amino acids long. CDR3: CASSITGRVAAGELFF. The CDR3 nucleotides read TGTGCCAGTAGTATAACAGGGAGGGTTGCGGCCGGGGAGCTGTTTTTT.

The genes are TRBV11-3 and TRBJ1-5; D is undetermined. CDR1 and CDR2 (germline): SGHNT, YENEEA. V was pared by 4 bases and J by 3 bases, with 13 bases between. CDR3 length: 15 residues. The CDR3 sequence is CASSSPEGSNQPQHF. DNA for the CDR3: TGTGCCAGCAGCTCTCCGGAGGGATCCAATCAGCCCCAGCATTTT.

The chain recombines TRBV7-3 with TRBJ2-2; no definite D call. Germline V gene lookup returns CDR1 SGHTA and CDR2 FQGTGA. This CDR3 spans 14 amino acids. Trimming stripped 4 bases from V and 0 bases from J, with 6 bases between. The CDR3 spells CASSYTANTGELFF. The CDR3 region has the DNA TGTGCCAGCAGCTATACAGCGAACACCGGGGAGCTGTTTTTT.

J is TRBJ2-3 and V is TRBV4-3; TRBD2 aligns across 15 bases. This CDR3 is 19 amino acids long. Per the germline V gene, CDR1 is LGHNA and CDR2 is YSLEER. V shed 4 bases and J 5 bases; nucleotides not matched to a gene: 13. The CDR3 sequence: CASSRGLAGGPMAGDTQYF. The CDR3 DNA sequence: TGCGCCAGCAGCCGTGGACTAGCGGGAGGGCCAATGGCGGGAGATACGCAGTATTTT.

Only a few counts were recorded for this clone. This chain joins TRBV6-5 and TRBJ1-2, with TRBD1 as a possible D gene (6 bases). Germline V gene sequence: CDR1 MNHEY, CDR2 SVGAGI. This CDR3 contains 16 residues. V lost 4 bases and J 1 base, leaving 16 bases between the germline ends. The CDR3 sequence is CASSSGWGGVNYGYTF. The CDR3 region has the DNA TGTGCCAGCAGTTCTGGTTGGGGGGGCGTTAACTATGGCTACACCTTC.

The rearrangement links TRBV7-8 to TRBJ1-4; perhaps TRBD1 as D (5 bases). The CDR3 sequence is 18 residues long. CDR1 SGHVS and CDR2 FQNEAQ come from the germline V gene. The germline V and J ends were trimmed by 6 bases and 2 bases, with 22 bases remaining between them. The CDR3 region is CASSSTRGWGLTNEKLFF. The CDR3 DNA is TGTGCCAGCAGTTCAACTCGGGGGTGGGGTTTGACTAATGAAAAACTGTTTTTT.

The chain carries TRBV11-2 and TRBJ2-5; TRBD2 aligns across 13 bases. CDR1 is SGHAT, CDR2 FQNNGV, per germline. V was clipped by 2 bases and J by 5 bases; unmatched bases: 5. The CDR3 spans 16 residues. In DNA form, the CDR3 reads TGTGCCAGCAGCTTACACGGACTAGCGGGAGACGAGACCCAGTACTTC. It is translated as CASSLHGLAGDETQYF.

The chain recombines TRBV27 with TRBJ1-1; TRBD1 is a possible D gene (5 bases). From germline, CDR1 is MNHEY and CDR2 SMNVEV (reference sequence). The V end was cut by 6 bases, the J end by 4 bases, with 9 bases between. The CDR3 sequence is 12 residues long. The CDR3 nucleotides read TGTGCCAGCAGGTCGGGGGGCACTGAAGCTTTCTTT. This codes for CASRSGGTEAFF.

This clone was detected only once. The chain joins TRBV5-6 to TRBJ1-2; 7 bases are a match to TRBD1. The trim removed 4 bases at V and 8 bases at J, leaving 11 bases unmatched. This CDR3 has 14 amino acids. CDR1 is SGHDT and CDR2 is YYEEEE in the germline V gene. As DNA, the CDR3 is TGTGCCAGCAGCCTAAGGGGGCCCGCGGGAGGCTACACCTTC. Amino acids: CASSLRGPAGGYTF.

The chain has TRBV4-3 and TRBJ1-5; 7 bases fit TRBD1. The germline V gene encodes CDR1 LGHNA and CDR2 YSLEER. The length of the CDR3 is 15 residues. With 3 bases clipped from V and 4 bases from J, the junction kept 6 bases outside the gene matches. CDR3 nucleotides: TGCGCCAGCAGCCAGGGACAGTCCCAGAATCAGCCCCAGCATTTT. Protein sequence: CASSQGQSQNQPQHF.

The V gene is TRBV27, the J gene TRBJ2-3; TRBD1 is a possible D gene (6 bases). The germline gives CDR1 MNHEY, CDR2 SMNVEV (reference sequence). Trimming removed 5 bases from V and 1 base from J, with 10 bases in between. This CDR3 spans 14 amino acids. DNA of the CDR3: TGTGCCAGCAGTCCGAGACAGGGCACAGATACGCAGTATTTT. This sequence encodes CASSPRQGTDTQYF.

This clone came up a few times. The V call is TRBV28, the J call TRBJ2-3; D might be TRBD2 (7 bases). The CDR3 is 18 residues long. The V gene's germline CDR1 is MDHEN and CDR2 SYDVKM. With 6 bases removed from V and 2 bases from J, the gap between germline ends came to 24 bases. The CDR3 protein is CASRRGLAVGVYTDTQYF. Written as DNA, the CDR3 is TGTGCCAGCAGGCGGGGGCTAGCGGTGGGGGTGTACACAGATACGCAGTATTTT. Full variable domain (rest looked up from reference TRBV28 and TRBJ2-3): DVKVTQSSRYLVKRTGEKVFLECVQDMDHENMFWYRQDPGLGLRLIYFSYDVKMKEKGDIPEGYSVSREKKERFSLILESASTNQTSMYLCASRRGLAVGVYTDTQYFGPGTRLTVL.

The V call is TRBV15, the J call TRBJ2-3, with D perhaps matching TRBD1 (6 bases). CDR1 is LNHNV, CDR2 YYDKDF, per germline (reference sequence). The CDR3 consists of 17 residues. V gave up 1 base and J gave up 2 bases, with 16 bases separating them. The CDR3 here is CATSRGRTALTTDTQYF. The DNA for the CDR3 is TGTGCCACCAGCAGAGGCCGGACAGCTCTAACCACAGATACGCAGTATTTT.

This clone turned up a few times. The CDR3 region is CASSSLGGVGYEQYF. DNA of the CDR3: TGTGCCAGCAGTTCCCTAGGGGGAGTGGGCTACGAGCAGTACTTC. The chain is built from TRBV6-5 and TRBJ2-7, with D maybe TRBD1 (6 bases). This CDR3 has 15 amino acids. The germline V and J ends were trimmed by 4 bases and 3 bases, with 16 bases remaining between them. CDR1 is MNHEY and CDR2 is SVGAGI in the germline V gene.

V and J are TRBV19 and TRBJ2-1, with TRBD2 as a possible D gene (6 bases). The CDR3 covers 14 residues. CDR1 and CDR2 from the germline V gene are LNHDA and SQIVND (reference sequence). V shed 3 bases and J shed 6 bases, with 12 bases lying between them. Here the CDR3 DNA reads TGTGCCAGTAGTATGGGGCTAGCGCCCAATGAGCAGTTCTTC. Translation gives CASSMGLAPNEQFF.

This chain's CDR3 is CASRPTSGSWTGELFF. The CDR3 DNA follows: TGCGCCAGCAGGCCGACTAGCGGGAGTTGGACCGGGGAGCTGTTTTTT. J is TRBJ2-2 and V is TRBV5-1, with 12 bases aligning to TRBD2. Trimming at V came to 5 bases and at J to 5 bases, leaving 7 bases not matched to a gene. From germline, CDR1 is SGHRS and CDR2 YFSETQ. CDR3 length: 16 residues. Supplemented by reference TRBV5-1 and TRBJ2-2, the full variable domain reads KAGVTQTPRYLIKTRGQQVTLSCSPISGHRSVSWYQQTPGQGLQFLFEYFSETQRNKGNFPGRFSGRQFSNSRSEMNVSTLELGDSALYLCASRPTSGSWTGELFFGEGSRLTVL.

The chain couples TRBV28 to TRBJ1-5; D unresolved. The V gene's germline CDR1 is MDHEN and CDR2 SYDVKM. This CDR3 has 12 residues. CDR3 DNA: TGTGGCGGTGGATATAGCAATCAGCCCCAGCATTTT. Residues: CGGGYSNQPQHF.